Included here is one TCR beta chain sequence, with context. The antigen is unknown. This sample is drawn from a study of blood T cells in healthy people across ages. Findings and limits, study-wide: Any changes in expanded clonotypes were possibly confounded, as donor CMV status remained unknown.

V was cut by 0 bases and J by 4 bases, with 13 bases left in between. Germline V gene lookup returns CDR1 SGDLS and CDR2 YYNGEE. The CDR3 length is 15 residues. Each donor had around 11 milliliters of peripheral blood drawn. Primed by a sample-barcoded 5' primer and a J-beta primer mix, a second PCR proceeded for about 7 to 11 cycles. TCRdb used MiXCR to reprocess the 5' RACE reads, holding one entry per CDR3 protein. The sample shows over 750,000 distinct CDR3 sequences, around 25% of them seen only once. The same specimen was also included in a second study, on T cells of mothers and their children. This second study says: Each donor was one of three healthy Caucasian mothers or one of their six children. In related and unrelated pairs alike, thymic selection shapes TCR recombination output, with inherited differences minor.

The origin of this receptor is a boy aged 5 to 17 in good health. The chain has TRBV9 and TRBJ1-2; no definite D call. Sequencing used blood. CDR3 loop: CASSVGYGGGYGYTF. CDR3 DNA sequence: TGTGCCAGCAGCGTAGGCTATGGAGGTGGCTATGGCTACACCTTC.